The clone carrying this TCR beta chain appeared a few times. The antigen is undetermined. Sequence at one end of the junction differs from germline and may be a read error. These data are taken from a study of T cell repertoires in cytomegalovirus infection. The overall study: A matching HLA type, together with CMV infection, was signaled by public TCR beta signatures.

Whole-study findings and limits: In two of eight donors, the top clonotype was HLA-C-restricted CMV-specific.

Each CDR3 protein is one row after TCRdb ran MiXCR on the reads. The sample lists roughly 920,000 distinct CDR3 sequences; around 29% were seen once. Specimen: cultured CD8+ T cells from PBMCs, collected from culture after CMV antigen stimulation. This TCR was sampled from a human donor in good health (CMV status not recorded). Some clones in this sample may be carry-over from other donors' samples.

In DNA, the CDR3 is TGTGCTAGCAGCTCGGACAGGCCCAACACCGGGGAGCTGTTTTTT. It codes for CASSSDRPNTGELFF. V is TRBV7-7 and J is TRBJ2-2; 7 bases align to TRBD1. The CDR3 runs 15 residues. Germline loops: CDR1 SSHAT, CDR2 FNYEAQ (reference sequence).